Below, 3 T cell receptor beta chains from the same sample are listed, as sequenced in a study of T cell responses to AZD1222 COVID-19 vaccine. Some clones are missing from TCRdb's copy, which holds only in-frame ones; the method was immunoSEQ multiplex PCR. The sample holds 120,000 to 150,000 clones, roughly 86% seen once. The material sequenced was peripheral blood, taken 28 days after the second dose of the MenACWY control vaccine. These receptors all stem from an adult who received the MenACWY meningococcal vaccine as a control.

J is TRBJ1-5 and V is TRBV12-3 or TRBV12-4; 8 nucleotides match TRBD1. V was pared by 7 bases and J by 10 bases, with 9 bases of the junction left unmatched. The CDR3 consists of 13 residues. CDR3: CASTIQGGKPQHF. In nucleotides, the CDR3 is TGTGCCAGCACTATACAGGGGGGAAAACCCCAGCATTTT.

This clone was detected a few times. The V call is TRBV5-1, the J call TRBJ1-6; 8 bases align to TRBD1. CDR1 is SGHRS, CDR2 YFSETQ, per germline. CDR3 length: 15 residues. V lost 4 bases to trimming and J lost 10 bases; unmatched junction nucleotides: 10. The CDR3 reads CASSRSGQELSPLHF. The CDR3 DNA is TGCGCCAGCAGCAGGTCGGGACAGGAGTTGTCACCCCTCCACTTT.

The chain couples TRBV7-3 to TRBJ1-1, with D possibly matching TRBD1 (6 bases). Deletions cut 4 bases from V and 7 bases from J, with 13 bases between. CDR1 and CDR2 (germline): SGHTA, FQGTGA. This CDR3 spans 13 amino acids. CDR3 nucleotide sequence: TGTGCCAGCAGCTCCCCGACAGGTCTTGAAGCTTTCTTT. It is translated as CASSSPTGLEAFF.